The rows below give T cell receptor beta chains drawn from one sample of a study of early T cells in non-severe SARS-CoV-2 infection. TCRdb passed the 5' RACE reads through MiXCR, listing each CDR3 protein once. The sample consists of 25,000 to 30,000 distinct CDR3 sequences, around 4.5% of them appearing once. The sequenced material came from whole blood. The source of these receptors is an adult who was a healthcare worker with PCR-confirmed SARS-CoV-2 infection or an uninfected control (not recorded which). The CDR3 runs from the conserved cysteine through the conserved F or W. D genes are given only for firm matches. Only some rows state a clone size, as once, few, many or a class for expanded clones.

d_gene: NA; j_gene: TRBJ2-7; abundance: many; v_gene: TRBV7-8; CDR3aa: CASSLELQGFEQYF; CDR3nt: TGTGCCAGCAGCTTAGAGCTCCAGGGGTTCGAGCAGTACTTC
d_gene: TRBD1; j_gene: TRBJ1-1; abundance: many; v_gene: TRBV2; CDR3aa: CASSADREDKAFF; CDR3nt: TGTGCCAGCAGTGCGGACAGGGAAGATAAAGCTTTCTTT
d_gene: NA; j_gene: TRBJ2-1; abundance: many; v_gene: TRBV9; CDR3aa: CASSVEGSGYNEQFF; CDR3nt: TGTGCCAGCAGCGTAGAGGGGAGCGGGTACAATGAGCAGTTCTTC
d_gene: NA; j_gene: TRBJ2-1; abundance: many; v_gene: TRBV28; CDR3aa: CASRGGGSNEQFF; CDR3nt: TGTGCCAGCAGAGGGGGGGGGTCCAATGAGCAGTTCTTC
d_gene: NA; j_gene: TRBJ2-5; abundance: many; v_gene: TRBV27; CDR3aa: CASSLSGPRETQYF; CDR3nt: TGTGCCAGCAGTCTAAGTGGTCCGCGAGAGACCCAGTACTTC
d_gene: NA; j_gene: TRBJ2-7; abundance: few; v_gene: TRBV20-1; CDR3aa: CSARGTPTYEQYF; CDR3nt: TGCAGTGCGCGAGGGACCCCAACCTACGAGCAGTACTTC
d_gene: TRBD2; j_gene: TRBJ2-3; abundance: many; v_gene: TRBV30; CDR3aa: CAWSSGGADTQYF; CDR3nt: TGTGCCTGGAGTAGCGGGGGGGCAGATACGCAGTATTTT
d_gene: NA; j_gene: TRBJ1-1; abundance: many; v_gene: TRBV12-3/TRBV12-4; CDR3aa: CASSFRRLGFSNTEAFF; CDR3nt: TGTGCCAGCAGTTTTAGGCGGCTGGGATTCTCGAACACTGAAGCTTTCTTT
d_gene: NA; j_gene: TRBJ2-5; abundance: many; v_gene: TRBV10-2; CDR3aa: CASKVVETQYF; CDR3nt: TGCGCCAGCAAAGTTGTGGAGACCCAGTACTTC
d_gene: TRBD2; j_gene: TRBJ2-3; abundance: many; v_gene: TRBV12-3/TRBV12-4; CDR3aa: CASSETGTSGGTDTQYF; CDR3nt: TGTGCCAGCAGTGAGACCGGGACTAGCGGGGGCACAGATACGCAGTATTTT
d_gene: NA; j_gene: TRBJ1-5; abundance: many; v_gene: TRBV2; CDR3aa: CASSVGGSNQPQHF; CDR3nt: TGTGCCAGCAGTGTTGGGGGTAGCAATCAGCCCCAGCATTTT
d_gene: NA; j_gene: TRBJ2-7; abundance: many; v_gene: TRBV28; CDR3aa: CASSFWVKNYEQYF; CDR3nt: TGTGCCAGCAGTTTCTGGGTCAAAAACTACGAGCAGTACTTC
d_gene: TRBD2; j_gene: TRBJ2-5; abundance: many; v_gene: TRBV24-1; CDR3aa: CATSDPQGTSGQETQYF; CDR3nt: TGTGCCACCAGTGATCCCCAGGGGACTAGCGGGCAAGAGACCCAGTACTTC
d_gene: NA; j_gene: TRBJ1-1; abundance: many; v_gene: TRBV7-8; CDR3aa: CASSWMGRNTEAFF; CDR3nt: TGTGCCAGCAGCTGGATGGGGCGCAACACTGAAGCTTTCTTT
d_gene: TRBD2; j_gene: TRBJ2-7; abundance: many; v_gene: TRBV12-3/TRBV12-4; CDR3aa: CASSLRPTSGYEQYF; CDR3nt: TGTGCCAGCAGTTTAAGGCCGACTAGCGGCTACGAGCAGTACTTC
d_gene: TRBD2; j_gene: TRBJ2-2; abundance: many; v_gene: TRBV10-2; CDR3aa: CASGRENTGELFF; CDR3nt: TGCGCCTCTGGGAGGGAGAACACCGGGGAGCTGTTTTTT
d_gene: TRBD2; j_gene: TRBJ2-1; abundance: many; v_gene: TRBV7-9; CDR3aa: CASSLVITSGGNEQFF; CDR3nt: TGTGCCAGCAGCTTAGTAATTACTAGCGGGGGGAATGAGCAGTTCTTC
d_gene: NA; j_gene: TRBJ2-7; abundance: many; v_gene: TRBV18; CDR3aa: CASSPPSYEQYF; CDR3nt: TGTGCCAGCTCACCGCCCTCCTACGAGCAGTACTTC
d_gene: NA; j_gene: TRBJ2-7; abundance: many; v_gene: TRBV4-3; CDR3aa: CASSQAAGSSYEQYF; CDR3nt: TGCGCCAGCAGCCAAGCGGCAGGCAGCTCCTACGAGCAGTACTTC
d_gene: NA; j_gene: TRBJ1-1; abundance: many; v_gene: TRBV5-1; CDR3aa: CASSFLMNTEAFF; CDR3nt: TGCGCCAGCAGCTTTTTAATGAACACTGAAGCTTTCTTT
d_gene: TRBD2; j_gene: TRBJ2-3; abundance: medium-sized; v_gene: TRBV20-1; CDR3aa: CSAGTSGGTDTQYF; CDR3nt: TGCAGTGCTGGGACTAGCGGGGGGACAGATACGCAGTATTTT
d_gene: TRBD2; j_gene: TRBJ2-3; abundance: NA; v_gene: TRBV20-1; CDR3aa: CSAREVDSGGAADTQYF; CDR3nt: TGCAGTGCTAGAGAAGTGGATAGCGGGGGGGCGGCAGATACGCAGTATTTT
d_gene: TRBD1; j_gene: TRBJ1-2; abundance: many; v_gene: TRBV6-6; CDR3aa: CASSSQTGPVNGYTF; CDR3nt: TGTGCCAGCAGTTCTCAGACAGGGCCAGTAAATGGCTACACCTTC
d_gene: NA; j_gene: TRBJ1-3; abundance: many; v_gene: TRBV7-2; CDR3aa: CASSLLGAATGNTIYF; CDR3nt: TGTGCCAGCAGCTTGCTGGGGGCGGCAACTGGAAACACCATATATTTT
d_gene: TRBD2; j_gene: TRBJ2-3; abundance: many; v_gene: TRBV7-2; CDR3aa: CASSKGLADTQYF; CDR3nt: TGTGCCAGCAGCAAGGGACTAGCAGATACGCAGTATTTT
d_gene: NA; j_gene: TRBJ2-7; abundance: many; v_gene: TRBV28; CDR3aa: CASEPGEGSSYEQYF; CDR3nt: TGTGCCAGCGAACCAGGGGAAGGGAGCTCCTACGAGCAGTACTTC